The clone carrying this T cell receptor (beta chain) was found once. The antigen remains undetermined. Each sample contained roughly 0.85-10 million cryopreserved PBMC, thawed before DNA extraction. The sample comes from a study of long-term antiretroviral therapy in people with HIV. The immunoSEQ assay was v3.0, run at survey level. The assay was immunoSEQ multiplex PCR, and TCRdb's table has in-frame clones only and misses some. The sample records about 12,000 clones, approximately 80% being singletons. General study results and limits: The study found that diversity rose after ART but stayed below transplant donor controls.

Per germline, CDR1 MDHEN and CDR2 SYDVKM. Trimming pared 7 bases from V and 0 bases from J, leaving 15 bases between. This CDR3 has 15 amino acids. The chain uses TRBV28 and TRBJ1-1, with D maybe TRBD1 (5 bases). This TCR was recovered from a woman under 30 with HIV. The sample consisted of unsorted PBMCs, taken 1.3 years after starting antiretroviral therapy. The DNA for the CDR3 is TGTGCCAGCACCGATAATCAGGGCCTGAACACTGAAGCTTTCTTT. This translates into CASTDNQGLNTEAFF.